These T cell receptor beta chains were read from a single sample in a study of identical twins. Via MiXCR, TCRdb re-called the 5' RACE reads, giving one row per CDR3 protein. The profile shows nearly 900,000 distinct CDR3 sequences, more than 9% of them singletons. The same sample was also studied in work on yellow fever vaccine responses in identical twins.

The source material was PBMCs. These TCRs come from a young woman in good health. Each CDR3 is given with its conserved first and last residue. D genes are given only for firm matches. The size field is filled for only some rows; it gives once, few, many or a size class.

j_call d_call clone_size v_call cdr3_aa cdr3_nt
TRBJ1-1 - - TRBV4-2 CASSLAPRETEAFF TGTGCCAGCAGCCTGGCCCCAAGGGAGACTGAAGCTTTCTTT
TRBJ2-1 TRBD2 - TRBV20-1 CSANLAGGRDEQFF TGCAGTGCTAACCTAGCGGGGGGGCGCGATGAGCAGTTCTTC
TRBJ2-7 TRBD2 - TRBV25-1 CASSPGRAEQYF TGTGCCAGCAGCCCCGGGAGGGCCGAGCAGTACTTC
TRBJ2-1 - - TRBV20-1 CSATRGTYNEQFF TGCAGTGCAACCCGGGGTACCTACAATGAGCAGTTCTTC
TRBJ1-5 TRBD1 few TRBV6-5 CASSYYGQGSNQPQHF TGTGCCAGCAGTTACTATGGACAGGGGAGCAATCAGCCCCAGCATTTT
TRBJ2-3 TRBD2 few TRBV4-2 CASSQVGGMTDTQYF TGTGCCAGCAGCCAAGTGGGAGGGATGACAGATACGCAGTATTTT
TRBJ1-1 TRBD1 - TRBV11-2 CASSPPDRVGPEAFF TGTGCCAGCAGCCCCCCGGACAGGGTTGGCCCTGAAGCTTTCTTT
TRBJ2-7 - few TRBV12-3/TRBV12-4 CASSLAYYEQYF TGTGCCAGCAGTTTAGCCTACTACGAGCAGTACTTC
TRBJ2-5 - - TRBV2 CAIRHRQETQYF TGTGCCATTCGACACAGACAAGAGACCCAGTACTTC
TRBJ1-1 TRBD1 few TRBV28 CASRSGTGGLNTEAFF TGTGCCAGCCGTTCCGGGACAGGCGGCTTGAACACTGAAGCTTTCTTT
TRBJ2-5 - - TRBV7-9 CASSLDGMAQETQYF TGTGCCAGCAGCTTAGACGGGATGGCACAAGAGACCCAGTACTTC
TRBJ1-1 - many TRBV6-4 CASSTGLNTEAFF TGTGCCAGCAGTACAGGGTTGAACACTGAAGCTTTCTTT
TRBJ2-1 TRBD2 many TRBV5-1 CASIDFGGGDEQFF TGCGCCAGCATTGACTTTGGGGGAGGGGATGAGCAGTTCTTC
TRBJ2-7 TRBD1 few TRBV12-3/TRBV12-4 CASSLGTGITLSYEQYF TGTGCCAGCAGTCTTGGGACAGGGATCACCCTCTCCTACGAGCAGTACTTC
TRBJ2-1 TRBD2 few TRBV6-2/TRBV6-3 CASTPTSGRNNEQFF TGTGCCAGCACTCCGACTAGCGGGAGAAACAATGAGCAGTTCTTC
TRBJ2-6 - few TRBV18 CASSDYGSGANVLTF TGTGCCAGCTCGGATTATGGTTCTGGGGCCAACGTCCTGACTTTC
TRBJ1-2 TRBD1 - TRBV27 CASSQAGTGVGYTF TGTGCCAGCAGTCAAGCCGGGACAGGGGTTGGCTACACCTTC
TRBJ1-6 TRBD1 - TRBV19 CASSPRQGYSPLHF TGTGCCAGTAGTCCGCGACAGGGTTATTCACCCCTCCACTTT
TRBJ2-7 TRBD2 - TRBV28 CASSPRTSGTPPYEQYF TGTGCCAGCAGTCCTCGGACTAGCGGAACACCCCCCTACGAGCAGTACTTC
TRBJ2-6 - - TRBV5-1 CASSLAVLGANVLTF TGCGCCAGCAGCTTGGCCGTCCTTGGGGCCAACGTCCTGACTTTC
TRBJ1-2 TRBD1 - TRBV5-4 CASERDREGSYTF TGTGCCAGCGAACGGGACAGGGAGGGAAGCTACACCTTC
TRBJ1-5 - few TRBV24-1 CATSRDSSNQPQHF TGTGCCACCAGCCGAGACAGCAGCAATCAGCCCCAGCATTTT
TRBJ2-1 TRBD2 - TRBV27 CASSLLLAWNEQFF TGTGCCAGCAGTTTATTACTAGCGTGGAATGAGCAGTTCTTC
TRBJ2-1 TRBD1 - TRBV20-1 CSAAGTAPYNEQFF TGCAGTGCTGCCGGGACAGCACCCTACAATGAGCAGTTCTTC
TRBJ2-7 TRBD1 many TRBV5-1 CASTPPSGQSFEQYF TGCGCCAGCACTCCCCCATCGGGACAGTCCTTCGAGCAGTACTTC
TRBJ2-1 - few TRBV7-8 CASSSSGDPEQFF TGTGCCAGCAGCTCCTCAGGGGACCCTGAGCAGTTCTTC
TRBJ1-1 - few TRBV24-1 CATRETGMNTEAFF TGTGCCACCAGGGAGACAGGAATGAACACTGAAGCTTTCTTT
TRBJ2-5 TRBD2 - TRBV29-1 CSVGETSGGGTQYF TGCAGCGTGGGTGAGACTAGCGGAGGGGGGACCCAGTACTTC
TRBJ2-2 - - TRBV5-6 CASSLVGLAGELFF TGTGCCAGCAGCTTGGTGGGGCTCGCCGGGGAGCTGTTTTTT
TRBJ2-5 - - TRBV7-9 CASSDRGAFGQETQYF TGTGCCAGCAGCGATAGGGGGGCGTTTGGGCAAGAGACCCAGTACTTC
TRBJ1-1 - few TRBV10-3 CAISDPGSARNTEAFF TGTGCCATCAGTGACCCAGGGAGTGCTCGGAACACTGAAGCTTTCTTT
TRBJ1-1 TRBD1 few TRBV7-6 CASSRKEVDRATEAFF TGTGCCAGCAGTCGTAAGGAGGTAGACAGGGCCACTGAAGCTTTCTTT
TRBJ1-3 - many TRBV3-1 CASSLQPGGSGNTIYF TGTGCCAGCAGCCTCCAACCGGGGGGCTCTGGAAACACCATATATTTT
TRBJ2-4 TRBD1 - TRBV28 CASSPVRGLAKNIQYF TGTGCCAGCAGCCCAGTCAGGGGGTTAGCCAAAAACATTCAGTACTTC
TRBJ2-7 TRBD1 - TRBV6-4 CASSDSRTGGVYEQYF TGTGCCAGCAGTGACTCAAGGACAGGGGGCGTTTACGAGCAGTACTTC
TRBJ1-2 - once TRBV7-6 CASSSQGKSYTF TGTGCCAGCAGCAGTCAGGGCAAGAGCTACACCTTC
TRBJ2-2 - - TRBV28 CASSTAWENRNTGELFF TGTGCCAGCAGTACAGCCTGGGAGAACCGGAACACCGGGGAGCTGTTTTTT
TRBJ2-1 TRBD2 - TRBV10-3 CAISESLAGGHNEQFF TGTGCCATCAGTGAGTCTCTAGCGGGGGGTCACAATGAGCAGTTCTTC
TRBJ1-1 - - TRBV3-1 CASSPNLVNTEAFF TGTGCCAGCAGCCCTAATTTAGTGAACACTGAAGCTTTCTTT
TRBJ1-6 TRBD1 - TRBV4-2 CASSQDRPTGSASPLHF TGTGCCAGCAGCCAAGATCGCCCGACAGGGTCGGCTTCACCCCTCCACTTT
TRBJ2-5 TRBD2 many TRBV20-1 CSARGGQETQYF TGCAGTGCTAGGGGAGGGCAAGAGACCCAGTACTTC
TRBJ2-2 - - TRBV3-1 CASSVVSPGQNANTGELFF TGTGCCAGCAGCGTAGTGTCCCCTGGACAAAACGCGAACACCGGGGAGCTGTTTTTT
TRBJ2-7 TRBD1 - TRBV3-1 CASVRQGDVEQYF TGTGCCAGCGTCAGACAGGGTGATGTCGAGCAGTACTTC
TRBJ2-4 - - TRBV4-1 CASSQEQVENIQYF TGCGCCAGCAGCCAAGAACAGGTGGAAAACATTCAGTACTTC
TRBJ2-3 TRBD2 few TRBV15 CATSPRRGSGRGTDTQYF TGTGCCACCAGCCCACGGAGGGGTAGCGGGAGGGGCACAGATACGCAGTATTTT
TRBJ2-7 - few TRBV5-6 CASSLRGSNYEQYF TGTGCCAGCAGCCTTCGAGGGTCCAACTACGAGCAGTACTTC
TRBJ1-5 - many TRBV5-1 CASSLARAGQPQHF TGCGCCAGCAGCTTGGCCCGGGCGGGACAGCCCCAGCATTTT
TRBJ1-1 - few TRBV29-1 CSVFRDSAAFF TGCAGCGTATTCAGGGACTCGGCAGCTTTCTTT
TRBJ1-5 - - TRBV2 CASTRWVGGSNQPQHF TGTGCCAGCACCCGTTGGGTTGGAGGGAGCAATCAGCCCCAGCATTTT
TRBJ2-7 - - TRBV3-1 CASSQSGRGYEQYF TGTGCCAGCAGCCAATCGGGAAGGGGCTACGAGCAGTACTTC
TRBJ2-7 - once TRBV3-1 CASSQTPGPSYEQYF TGTGCCAGCAGCCAAACACCGGGACCCTCCTACGAGCAGTACTTC
TRBJ2-3 - many TRBV4-1 CASSQDSTDTQYF TGCGCCAGCAGCCAAGATAGCACAGATACGCAGTATTTT
TRBJ2-4 - - TRBV29-1 CSVPAHGGAKNIQYF TGCAGCGTGCCAGCCCATGGGGGGGCCAAAAACATTCAGTACTTC
TRBJ2-2 TRBD2 few TRBV7-7 CASSSILEREHTGELFF TGTGCCAGCAGCTCCATACTGGAGCGGGAGCACACCGGGGAGCTGTTTTTT
TRBJ2-1 - many TRBV29-1 CSVSRTTINNEQFF TGCAGCGTTTCAAGGACTACCATCAACAATGAGCAGTTCTTC
TRBJ2-1 - many TRBV29-1 CSVGRVSSNNEQFF TGCAGCGTGGGACGAGTTAGTTCGAACAATGAGCAGTTCTTC